This T cell receptor beta chain was found in a study of beta chain features in type 1 diabetes. There are 15 residues in the CDR3. With 6 bases clipped from V and 8 bases from J, the junction kept 15 bases outside the gene matches. In germline, CDR1 is PRHDT, CDR2 FYEKMQ (reference sequence). The authors reverse transcribed all of the isolated RNA, so sequencing captured expressed TCRB transcripts. The data were produced by immunoSEQ multiplex PCR, yet TCRdb's version contains in-frame clones alone and is incomplete. The sample lists some 500,000 clones; 10% to 12% were seen once. The source of this sequence is a woman aged 18-30 years in good health. Sequenced sample: naive CD4+ T cells from blood. The chain couples TRBV13 to TRBJ1-2, with 7 bases lining up with TRBD1. DNA of the CDR3: TGTGCCAGCAGAGCTCAGGGGGGCCCCCTGCGGGGCTACACCTTC. It yields the protein CASRAQGGPLRGYTF. The full variable domain, with the rest looked up from reference TRBV13 and TRBJ1-2, is AAGVIQSPRHLIKEKRETATLKCYPIPRHDTVYWYQQGPGQDPQFLISFYEKMQSDKGSIPDRFSAQQFSDYHSELNMSSLELGDSALYFCASRAQGGPLRGYTFGSGTRLTVV.